This T cell receptor (beta chain) was found in a study of monozygotic twins with inflammatory bowel disease. The study, taken as a whole, reports: By inverse Simpson index, TCRbeta diversity was lower in IBD patients than in healthy co-twins. Repertoire similarity was not found to differ between concordant and discordant twins, possibly from limited power.

From germline, CDR1 is SGHNT and CDR2 YYREEE (reference sequence). The CDR3 loop spans 16 amino acids. Concerning this clonotype itself: What it binds is unknown.

The authors made each sample's cDNA in eight separate reactions. The UMIs contained a 6-nucleotide sample barcode. They were added by template switching during cDNA synthesis. TCRdb re-analyzed the 5' RACE reads; it lists each CDR3 protein once, without DNA. The record lists about 300,000 distinct CDR3 sequences, of which the ten most abundant hold 5.6%. This chain connects TRBV5-4 to TRBJ2-4; TCRdb's assignment of TRBD1 cannot be checked, as there is no DNA. The receptor's source is a human donor with ulcerative colitis or Crohn's disease, or a healthy co-twin of an affected twin (not recorded which). The sample comprised blood. CDR3 in amino acids: CASSFWVGGTKNIQYF.